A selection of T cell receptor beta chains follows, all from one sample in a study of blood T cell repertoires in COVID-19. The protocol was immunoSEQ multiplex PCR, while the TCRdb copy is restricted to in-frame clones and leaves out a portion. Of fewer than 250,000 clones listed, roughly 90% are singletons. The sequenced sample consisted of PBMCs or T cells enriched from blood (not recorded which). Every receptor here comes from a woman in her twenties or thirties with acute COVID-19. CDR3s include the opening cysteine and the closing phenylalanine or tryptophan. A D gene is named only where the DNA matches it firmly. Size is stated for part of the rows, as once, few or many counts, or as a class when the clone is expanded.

CDR3: CASSPTRYNSPLHF
DNA: TGTGCCAGCAGCCCCACGCGGTATAATTCACCCCTCCACTTT
D: NA
size: NA
J: TRBJ1-6
V: TRBV5-8

CDR3: CASSFTGEGYTF
DNA: TGTGCCAGCAGTTTCACAGGAGAGGGCTACACCTTC
D: NA
size: NA
J: TRBJ1-2
V: TRBV12-3/TRBV12-4

CDR3: CASGLVLSGQGFNQPQHF
DNA: TGTGCTAGTGGTTTGGTACTGAGCGGACAGGGCTTTAATCAGCCCCAGCATTTT
D: TRBD1
size: NA
J: TRBJ1-5
V: TRBV12-5

CDR3: CASSLWGGNTGELFF
DNA: TGTGCCAGCAGTTTATGGGGCGGGAACACCGGGGAGCTGTTTTTT
D: NA
size: NA
J: TRBJ2-2
V: TRBV27

CDR3: CASSSNGGRVVLYGYTF
DNA: TGTGCCAGCAGCTCAAACGGGGGAAGGGTCGTTCTCTATGGCTACACCTTC
D: NA
size: NA
J: TRBJ1-2
V: TRBV11-2

CDR3: CASSLAAGLAKNIQYF
DNA: TGTGCCAGCAGTTTAGCTGCCGGTCTAGCCAAAAACATTCAGTACTTC
D: NA
size: NA
J: TRBJ2-4
V: TRBV27

CDR3: CASSYETGTGYNEQFF
DNA: TGTGCCAGCAGCTACGAAACCGGGACAGGTTATAATGAGCAGTTCTTC
D: TRBD1
size: NA
J: TRBJ2-1
V: TRBV5-6

CDR3: CAMGQLNTEAFF
DNA: TGTGCCATGGGACAGTTGAACACTGAAGCTTTCTTT
D: TRBD1
size: NA
J: TRBJ1-1
V: TRBV10-3

CDR3: CASSLAVRTRSNEKLFF
DNA: TGCGCCAGCAGCTTGGCAGTCCGGACAAGATCTAATGAAAAACTGTTTTTT
D: NA
size: NA
J: TRBJ1-4
V: TRBV5-1

CDR3: CASSVGGRGQGEQFF
DNA: TGTGCCAGCAGCGTAGGAGGTAGAGGTCAGGGTGAGCAGTTCTTC
D: NA
size: NA
J: TRBJ2-1
V: TRBV9

CDR3: CASSNVPGGSYEQYF
DNA: TGTGCCAGCAGCAACGTACCCGGGGGCTCCTACGAGCAGTACTTC
D: NA
size: NA
J: TRBJ2-7
V: TRBV7-2

CDR3: CASSLRTNTEAFF
DNA: TGTGCCAGCAGCTTAAGAACAAACACTGAAGCTTTCTTT
D: NA
size: NA
J: TRBJ1-1
V: TRBV7-2

CDR3: CASRHQTRGLAGGPGNEQFF
DNA: TGCGCCAGCAGACATCAAACGAGGGGACTAGCGGGGGGCCCAGGGAATGAGCAGTTCTTC
D: TRBD2
size: NA
J: TRBJ2-1
V: TRBV4-1

CDR3: CSVADTNTGELFF
DNA: TGCAGCGTTGCTGACACTAACACCGGGGAGCTGTTTTTT
D: NA
size: NA
J: TRBJ2-2
V: TRBV29-1

CDR3: CASSSFPGGDNTEAFF
DNA: TGCGCCAGCAGCTCCTTCCCTGGCGGGGACAACACTGAAGCTTTCTTT
D: NA
size: once
J: TRBJ1-1
V: TRBV5-1

CDR3: CASSWGGYGYTF
DNA: TGTGCCAGCAGCTGGGGGGGCTATGGCTACACCTTC
D: NA
size: NA
J: TRBJ1-2
V: TRBV7-2

CDR3: CASSQVRTQNTGELFF
DNA: TGTGCCAGCAGCCAAGTTCGGACTCAGAACACCGGGGAGCTGTTTTTT
D: NA
size: NA
J: TRBJ2-2
V: TRBV14

CDR3: CSVENTERGYQETQYF
DNA: TGCAGCGTTGAAAATACGGAGAGGGGGTACCAAGAGACCCAGTACTTC
D: NA
size: NA
J: TRBJ2-5
V: TRBV29-1

CDR3: CASSQLMRDYTF
DNA: TGTGCCAGCAGCCAACTCATGAGGGACTACACCTTC
D: NA
size: NA
J: TRBJ1-2
V: TRBV3-1/TRBV3-2

CDR3: CASSPGVGTDNSPLHF
DNA: TGTGCCAGCAGCCCGGGTGTCGGGACAGATAATTCACCCCTCCACTTT
D: TRBD1
size: NA
J: TRBJ1-6
V: TRBV5-4

CDR3: CASSLETDRELFF
DNA: TGTGCCAGCAGCTTAGAGACGGACAGAGAACTGTTTTTT
D: NA
size: NA
J: TRBJ1-4
V: TRBV7-9

CDR3: CASILTYWSNQPQHF
DNA: TGTGCCAGCATCCTGACTTATTGGAGCAATCAGCCCCAGCATTTT
D: NA
size: NA
J: TRBJ1-5
V: TRBV6-5

CDR3: CASSAQGGHNSPLHF
DNA: TGTGCCAGCAGCGCACAGGGGGGACATAATTCACCCCTCCACTTT
D: TRBD1
size: NA
J: TRBJ1-6
V: TRBV4-2

CDR3: CASSPRGGETQYF
DNA: TGTGCCAGCAGCCCAAGAGGTGGTGAGACCCAGTACTTC
D: NA
size: NA
J: TRBJ2-5
V: TRBV7-9

CDR3: CASSQLATGDYEQYF
DNA: TGCGCCAGCAGCCAACTGGCTACAGGGGACTACGAGCAGTACTTC
D: TRBD1
size: NA
J: TRBJ2-7
V: TRBV4-1

CDR3: CASSVLAGAIQETQYF
DNA: TGTGCCAGCAGTGTGTTAGCGGGGGCGATCCAAGAGACCCAGTACTTC
D: TRBD2
size: NA
J: TRBJ2-5
V: TRBV25-1

CDR3: CASRSTGEGETQYF
DNA: TGTGCCAGCAGATCGACGGGGGAGGGAGAGACCCAGTACTTC
D: TRBD2
size: NA
J: TRBJ2-5
V: TRBV11-3

CDR3: CASSLTEQFF
DNA: TGTGCCAGCAGTTTGACAGAGCAGTTCTTC
D: NA
size: NA
J: TRBJ2-1
V: TRBV12-3/TRBV12-4